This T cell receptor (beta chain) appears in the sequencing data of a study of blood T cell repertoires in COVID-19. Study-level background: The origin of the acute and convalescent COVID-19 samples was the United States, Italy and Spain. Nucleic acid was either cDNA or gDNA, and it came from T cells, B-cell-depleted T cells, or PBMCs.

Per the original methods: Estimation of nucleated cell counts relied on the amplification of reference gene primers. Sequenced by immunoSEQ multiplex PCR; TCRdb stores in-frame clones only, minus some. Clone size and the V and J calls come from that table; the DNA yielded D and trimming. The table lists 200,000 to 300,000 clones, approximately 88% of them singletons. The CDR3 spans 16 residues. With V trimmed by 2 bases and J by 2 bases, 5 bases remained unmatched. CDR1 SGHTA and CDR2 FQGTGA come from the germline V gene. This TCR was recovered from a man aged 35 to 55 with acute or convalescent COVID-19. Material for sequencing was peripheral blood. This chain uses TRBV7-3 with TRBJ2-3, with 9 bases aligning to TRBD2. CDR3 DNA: TGTGCCAGCAGCTTAGGGCTAGCGGGGAACACAGATACGCAGTATTTT. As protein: CASSLGLAGNTDTQYF.